Listed below are T cell receptor beta chains from one sample, sequenced in a study of PD-L1 blockade in urothelial cancer. TCRdb's copy holds only in-frame clones and misses some; the assay was immunoSEQ multiplex PCR. The sample has roughly 120,000 clones, around 90% seen once; the top ten hold approximately 3.8%. This specimen consisted of PBMCs, obtained around atezolizumab (anti-PD-L1) treatment. The receptors originated from a man aged 55 to 70 with urothelial cancer. The CDR3 runs from the conserved cysteine through the conserved F or W. D genes are given only for firm matches. Only some rows state a clone size, as once, few, many or a class for expanded clones.

v_call: TRBV5-4; j_call: TRBJ2-2; clone_size: -; d_call: -; cdr3_aa: CASSLGQGAGELFF; cdr3_nt: TGTGCCAGCAGCTTGGGGCAGGGCGCCGGGGAGCTGTTTTTT
v_call: TRBV4-1; j_call: TRBJ2-7; clone_size: once; d_call: TRBD2; cdr3_aa: CASSQATSGGQYEQYF; cdr3_nt: TGCGCCAGCAGCCAAGCGACTAGCGGGGGACAATACGAGCAGTACTTC
v_call: TRBV28; j_call: TRBJ2-7; clone_size: -; d_call: TRBD2; cdr3_aa: CASSPLHTSVTYEQYF; cdr3_nt: TGTGCCAGCAGTCCGCTCCACACTAGCGTCACCTACGAGCAGTACTTC
v_call: TRBV6-5; j_call: TRBJ1-1; clone_size: -; d_call: -; cdr3_aa: CASSEVVNTEAFF; cdr3_nt: TGTGCCAGCAGTGAGGTCGTGAACACTGAAGCTTTCTTT
v_call: TRBV7-9; j_call: TRBJ1-2; clone_size: -; d_call: TRBD1; cdr3_aa: CASSLPGTGFYGYTF; cdr3_nt: TGTGCCAGCAGCTTACCCGGGACAGGATTCTATGGCTACACCTTC
v_call: TRBV25-1; j_call: TRBJ2-5; clone_size: -; d_call: -; cdr3_aa: CASTEGGALSETQYF; cdr3_nt: TGTGCCAGCACCGAGGGGGGGGCTCTATCAGAGACCCAGTACTTC
v_call: TRBV7-3; j_call: TRBJ2-3; clone_size: -; d_call: -; cdr3_aa: CASSLYRETSTDTQYF; cdr3_nt: TGTGCCAGCAGCTTATACCGAGAGACTAGCACAGATACGCAGTATTTT
v_call: TRBV19; j_call: TRBJ2-3; clone_size: few; d_call: -; cdr3_aa: CASSIRRSGWADTQYF; cdr3_nt: TGTGCCAGTAGTATACGCAGGTCAGGGTGGGCAGATACGCAGTATTTT
v_call: TRBV4-1; j_call: TRBJ2-2; clone_size: -; d_call: -; cdr3_aa: CASSQGTAGELFF; cdr3_nt: TGCGCCAGCAGCCAAGGGACAGCCGGGGAGCTGTTTTTT
v_call: TRBV30; j_call: TRBJ2-5; clone_size: -; d_call: -; cdr3_aa: CAWRAGGTQYF; cdr3_nt: TGTGCCTGGAGGGCCGGGGGGACCCAGTACTTC
v_call: TRBV13; j_call: TRBJ1-1; clone_size: -; d_call: -; cdr3_aa: CASSRERTEAFF; cdr3_nt: TGTGCCAGCAGTCGGGAGCGAACTGAAGCTTTCTTT
v_call: TRBV6-1; j_call: TRBJ2-7; clone_size: -; d_call: TRBD1; cdr3_aa: CASSGRDRGLYEQYF; cdr3_nt: TGTGCCAGCAGTGGCCGGGACAGGGGTCTCTACGAGCAGTACTTC
v_call: TRBV7-9; j_call: TRBJ2-5; clone_size: -; d_call: TRBD1; cdr3_aa: CASSMGQGVGETQYF; cdr3_nt: TGTGCCAGCAGCATGGGACAGGGGGTGGGGGAGACCCAGTACTTC
v_call: TRBV5-1; j_call: TRBJ1-2; clone_size: -; d_call: TRBD1; cdr3_aa: CASSLEQGADTF; cdr3_nt: TGCGCCAGCAGCTTGGAACAGGGGGCTGACACCTTC
v_call: TRBV2; j_call: TRBJ2-3; clone_size: -; d_call: TRBD2; cdr3_aa: CASCKAGADTQYF; cdr3_nt: TGTGCCAGCTGTAAAGCGGGAGCAGATACGCAGTATTTT
v_call: TRBV2; j_call: TRBJ2-5; clone_size: -; d_call: TRBD2; cdr3_aa: CASSPSGSILETQYF; cdr3_nt: TGTGCCAGCAGTCCGAGCGGGAGTATCTTAGAGACCCAGTACTTC
v_call: TRBV6-5; j_call: TRBJ1-2; clone_size: -; d_call: TRBD1; cdr3_aa: CASSYDGQAYGYTF; cdr3_nt: TGTGCCAGCAGTTACGACGGACAGGCCTATGGCTACACCTTC
v_call: TRBV30; j_call: TRBJ1-1; clone_size: once; d_call: TRBD1; cdr3_aa: CAWSVVGGQTEAFF; cdr3_nt: TGTGCCTGGAGTGTAGTAGGGGGCCAGACTGAAGCTTTCTTT
v_call: TRBV2; j_call: TRBJ2-2; clone_size: -; d_call: -; cdr3_aa: CASSGQGNTGELFF; cdr3_nt: TGTGCCAGCAGTGGTCAGGGGAACACCGGGGAGCTGTTTTTT
v_call: TRBV9; j_call: TRBJ1-2; clone_size: -; d_call: -; cdr3_aa: CASSVGSNGYTF; cdr3_nt: TGTGCCAGCAGCGTGGGCAGTAATGGCTACACCTTC
v_call: TRBV10-3; j_call: TRBJ1-1; clone_size: once; d_call: -; cdr3_aa: CAISESRTAFF; cdr3_nt: TGTGCCATCAGTGAGTCCAGAACCGCTTTCTTT
v_call: TRBV2; j_call: TRBJ2-2; clone_size: -; d_call: TRBD1; cdr3_aa: CATRQGATGELFF; cdr3_nt: TGTGCCACACGACAGGGGGCTACCGGGGAGCTGTTTTTT
v_call: TRBV4-2; j_call: TRBJ2-7; clone_size: -; d_call: TRBD2; cdr3_aa: CASSQVASGGGSHEQYF; cdr3_nt: TGTGCCAGCAGCCAAGTCGCTAGCGGGGGTGGTAGCCACGAGCAGTACTTC
v_call: TRBV28; j_call: TRBJ2-3; clone_size: -; d_call: TRBD2; cdr3_aa: CASSLIAGGRTDTQYF; cdr3_nt: TGTGCCAGCAGTCTGATAGCGGGAGGGCGGACAGATACGCAGTATTTT
v_call: TRBV4-2; j_call: TRBJ2-2; clone_size: once; d_call: TRBD2; cdr3_aa: CASSQDLRLAGATTGELFF; cdr3_nt: TGTGCCAGCAGCCAAGATCTACGGCTAGCGGGGGCGACCACCGGGGAGCTGTTTTTT
v_call: TRBV27; j_call: TRBJ2-2; clone_size: few; d_call: TRBD1; cdr3_aa: CASTVAGTGVGELFF; cdr3_nt: TGTGCCAGCACAGTAGCCGGGACAGGGGTCGGGGAGCTGTTTTTT
v_call: TRBV2; j_call: TRBJ2-3; clone_size: -; d_call: TRBD2; cdr3_aa: CASRPRPGLANTDTQYF; cdr3_nt: TGTGCCAGCAGGCCCCGCCCGGGACTAGCGAACACAGATACGCAGTATTTT
v_call: TRBV4-1; j_call: TRBJ2-2; clone_size: -; d_call: -; cdr3_aa: CASSQDGRGSGTGELFF; cdr3_nt: TGCGCCAGCAGCCAAGATGGGAGGGGGTCGGGCACCGGGGAGCTGTTTTTT
v_call: TRBV9; j_call: TRBJ1-2; clone_size: -; d_call: -; cdr3_aa: CASSVGTATLNFNYGYTF; cdr3_nt: TGTGCCAGCAGCGTAGGTACAGCAACCCTTAATTTTAACTATGGCTACACCTTC
v_call: TRBV7-2; j_call: TRBJ2-5; clone_size: -; d_call: -; cdr3_aa: CASSLGWQQETQYF; cdr3_nt: TGTGCCAGCAGCTTAGGGTGGCAGCAAGAGACCCAGTACTTC
v_call: TRBV19; j_call: TRBJ1-5; clone_size: -; d_call: -; cdr3_aa: CASKFEGNQPQHF; cdr3_nt: TGTGCCAGTAAGTTTGAGGGCAATCAGCCCCAGCATTTT
v_call: TRBV6-5; j_call: TRBJ1-2; clone_size: -; d_call: -; cdr3_aa: CASSYSITNYGYTF; cdr3_nt: TGTGCCAGCAGTTACTCGATTACAAACTATGGCTACACCTTC
v_call: TRBV11-2; j_call: TRBJ2-3; clone_size: -; d_call: -; cdr3_aa: CASSWPRGTDTQYF; cdr3_nt: TGTGCCAGCAGCTGGCCGCGGGGCACAGATACGCAGTATTTT
v_call: TRBV9; j_call: TRBJ2-3; clone_size: -; d_call: -; cdr3_aa: CAGGVETDTQYF; cdr3_nt: TGTGCAGGGGGGGTAGAAACAGATACGCAGTATTTT
v_call: TRBV4-1; j_call: TRBJ1-1; clone_size: -; d_call: -; cdr3_aa: CASSQETGAYTEAFF; cdr3_nt: TGCGCCAGCAGCCAGGAGACAGGTGCTTACACTGAAGCTTTCTTT
v_call: TRBV14; j_call: TRBJ1-5; clone_size: once; d_call: TRBD1; cdr3_aa: CASSQDRGLYQPQHF; cdr3_nt: TGTGCCAGCAGCCAGGACAGGGGTCTCTATCAGCCCCAGCATTTT
v_call: TRBV5-4; j_call: TRBJ2-1; clone_size: once; d_call: -; cdr3_aa: CASSHGTSISYNEQFF; cdr3_nt: TGTGCCAGCAGCCACGGGACTTCCATCTCCTACAATGAGCAGTTCTTC
v_call: TRBV29-1; j_call: TRBJ2-5; clone_size: -; d_call: TRBD2; cdr3_aa: CSVDQRESLVFQETQYF; cdr3_nt: TGCAGCGTTGACCAGCGGGAGTCCTTGGTGTTTCAAGAGACCCAGTACTTC
v_call: TRBV25-1; j_call: TRBJ2-7; clone_size: -; d_call: -; cdr3_aa: CASSEGGGRNYEQYF; cdr3_nt: TGTGCCAGCAGTGAAGGGGGGGGGCGGAACTACGAGCAGTACTTC
v_call: TRBV27; j_call: TRBJ2-3; clone_size: -; d_call: TRBD2; cdr3_aa: CASSLAGVITDTQYF; cdr3_nt: TGTGCCAGCAGCTTAGCGGGAGTAATCACAGATACGCAGTATTTT
v_call: TRBV5-1; j_call: TRBJ1-3; clone_size: -; d_call: -; cdr3_aa: CASSSADSGNTIYF; cdr3_nt: TGCGCCAGCAGCTCCGCGGACTCTGGAAACACCATATATTTT
v_call: TRBV6-1; j_call: TRBJ2-1; clone_size: -; d_call: -; cdr3_aa: CASRGALGNEQFF; cdr3_nt: TGTGCCAGCAGGGGAGCCTTGGGGAATGAGCAGTTCTTC
v_call: TRBV2; j_call: TRBJ2-2; clone_size: -; d_call: -; cdr3_aa: CASKLSGRAGELFF; cdr3_nt: TGTGCCAGCAAGCTCAGCGGACGGGCCGGGGAGCTGTTTTTT
v_call: TRBV7-8; j_call: TRBJ1-5; clone_size: -; d_call: TRBD1; cdr3_aa: CASSLTGQGYPQHF; cdr3_nt: TGTGCCAGCAGCTTGACGGGACAGGGGTATCCCCAGCATTTT
v_call: TRBV19; j_call: TRBJ2-5; clone_size: -; d_call: TRBD1; cdr3_aa: CASADRGREETQYF; cdr3_nt: TGTGCCAGTGCGGACAGGGGTCGGGAAGAGACCCAGTACTTC
v_call: TRBV2; j_call: TRBJ2-5; clone_size: -; d_call: TRBD2; cdr3_aa: CASSVAGVGETQYF; cdr3_nt: TGTGCCAGCAGTGTGGCGGGAGTAGGTGAGACCCAGTACTTC
v_call: TRBV19; j_call: TRBJ2-4; clone_size: once; d_call: -; cdr3_aa: CASSHSSPQNIQYF; cdr3_nt: TGTGCCAGTAGCCACTCTTCCCCTCAAAACATTCAGTACTTC
v_call: TRBV5-1; j_call: TRBJ2-5; clone_size: -; d_call: -; cdr3_aa: CASSSRDTETQYF; cdr3_nt: TGCGCCAGCAGCTCTAGGGACACTGAGACCCAGTACTTC